This is a list of T cell receptor beta chains from one sample in a study of cytomegalovirus exposure and HLA in healthy donors. Produced via immunoSEQ multiplex PCR; TCRdb's table is partial and in-frame only. This table holds approximately 54,000 clones, more than 70% found once. Sequenced sample: PBMCs. Receptors originate from a woman in her late teens or twenties in good health and CMV-seronegative. Both conserved end residues are part of each CDR3. D genes are given only for firm matches. A clone size is listed for some rows: how often the clone was seen (once, few, many), or a class if it is expanded.

TRBD1 . TRBJ1-2 TRBV19 CASSPDRGGYGYTF TGTGCCAGTAGCCCGGACAGGGGAGGGTATGGCTACACCTTC
TRBD2 . TRBJ2-5 TRBV4-2 CASSRGLAGGPRGLKTQYF TGTGCCAGCAGCCGGGGACTAGCGGGAGGGCCGAGGGGGTTAAAGACCCAGTACTTC
TRBD1 . TRBJ2-1 TRBV29-1 CSVGTGDYNEQFF TGCAGCGTTGGGACAGGGGACTACAATGAGCAGTTCTTC
TRBD1 . TRBJ1-4 TRBV7-2 CASSSVPQGIGNEKLFF TGTGCCAGCAGCTCAGTTCCACAGGGGATCGGTAATGAAAAACTGTTTTTT
TRBD1 . TRBJ2-7 TRBV7-2 CASSLTGGNDEQYF TGTGCCAGCAGCTTGACAGGGGGCAACGACGAGCAGTACTTC
. . TRBJ2-4 TRBV28 CASSVTPGALGKAKNIQYF TGTGCCAGCAGTGTGACCCCTGGGGCTTTGGGGAAAGCCAAAAACATTCAGTACTTC
TRBD1 . TRBJ1-2 TRBV11-2 CASSPTDRGDGYTF TGTGCCAGCAGTCCTACCGACAGGGGGGATGGCTACACCTTC
TRBD2 . TRBJ2-1 TRBV10-2 CASSSTSVYNEQFF TGCGCCAGCAGCTCGACTAGCGTCTACAATGAGCAGTTCTTC
TRBD1 . TRBJ1-1 TRBV29-1 CSSRDRGRGNTEAFF TGCAGCTCCCGGGACAGGGGGCGCGGGAACACTGAAGCTTTCTTT
. . TRBJ2-7 TRBV9 CASSVEGRFPYEQYF TGTGCCAGCAGCGTAGAGGGGCGATTCCCCTACGAGCAGTACTTC
TRBD1 once TRBJ2-4 TRBV4-2 CASSPGTGGSVRVAKNIQYF TGTGCCAGCAGCCCCGGGACAGGGGGCTCGGTGAGGGTGGCCAAAAACATTCAGTACTTC
TRBD2 few TRBJ2-3 TRBV9 CASSGSGRAIDTQYF TGTGCCAGCAGCGGAAGCGGGAGGGCAATAGATACGCAGTATTTT
TRBD1 . TRBJ2-5 TRBV27 CASRPNSGTGARETQYF TGTGCCAGCAGGCCTAATTCCGGGACAGGGGCAAGGGAGACCCAGTACTTC
. . TRBJ2-7 TRBV4-1 CASSQVGGYEQYF TGCGCCAGCAGCCAAGTGGGGGGCTACGAGCAGTACTTC
. . TRBJ2-5 TRBV9 CASSVAGTLETQYF TGTGCCAGCAGCGTAGCGGGGACACTAGAGACCCAGTACTTC
. . TRBJ1-2 TRBV6-1 CASTLGGGLYGYTF TGTGCCAGCACCCTGGGGGGGGGCCTCTATGGCTACACCTTC
. . TRBJ1-1 TRBV7-8 CASSSPRGGQNTEAFF TGTGCCAGCAGCTCGCCCCGGGGGGGCCAGAACACTGAAGCTTTCTTT
. . TRBJ1-5 TRBV6-1 CASSASLSTNQPQHF TGTGCCAGCAGTGCTTCGTTAAGCACCAATCAGCCCCAGCATTTT
. . TRBJ1-3 TRBV28 CASSTVNGNTIYF TGTGCCAGCAGTACAGTGAACGGAAACACCATATATTTT
. few TRBJ1-5 TRBV6-6 CASSGVKEPQHF TGTGCCAGCTCCGGGGTTAAAGAGCCCCAGCATTTT
TRBD1 . TRBJ1-1 TRBV5-4 CASSPRGTGDTEAFF TGTGCCAGCAGCCCGCGAGGGACAGGGGACACTGAAGCTTTCTTT
. . TRBJ1-6 TRBV27 CASSLSYSAPPLHF TGTGCCAGCAGTTTAAGTTACTCTGCTCCACCCCTCCACTTT
. . TRBJ2-2 TRBV28 CASSLIGAEEETGELFF TGTGCCAGCAGTTTGATCGGCGCGGAGGAAGAGACCGGGGAGCTGTTTTTT
TRBD1 . TRBJ1-5 TRBV10-1 CASSRDRDSLLHF TGCGCCAGCAGCCGGGACAGAGATTCCCTTTTGCATTTT
. . TRBJ1-5 TRBV28 CASTPGGAHQPQHF TGTGCCAGCACCCCAGGCGGGGCCCATCAGCCCCAGCATTTT
. . TRBJ2-1 TRBV27 CASSLGGNEQFF TGTGCCAGCAGTTTAGGCGGGAATGAGCAGTTCTTC
TRBD2 . TRBJ2-3 TRBV9 CASSLAGAGTDTQYF TGTGCCAGCAGCTTAGCGGGAGCGGGCACAGATACGCAGTATTTT
TRBD2 . TRBJ2-2 TRBV7-3 CASSLSSGYTGELFF TGTGCCAGCAGCTTATCTAGCGGATACACCGGGGAGCTGTTTTTT
. . TRBJ2-7 TRBV30 CAWSVRRDSSYEQYF TGTGCCTGGAGTGTACGGCGGGACAGCTCCTACGAGCAGTACTTC
TRBD1 . TRBJ2-7 TRBV30 CAWKFKGQGRGEYF TGTGCCTGGAAGTTTAAGGGACAGGGAAGGGGAGAGTACTTC
. . TRBJ1-5 TRBV30 CAWESPDNRNQPQHF TGTGCCTGGGAATCACCGGACAATAGGAATCAGCCCCAGCATTTT
TRBD2 . TRBJ2-3 TRBV7-2 CASSDGLAGVADTQYF TGTGCCAGCAGCGACGGACTAGCGGGAGTAGCAGATACGCAGTATTTT
TRBD1 . TRBJ1-2 TRBV18 CASSPPAGGSLGYGYTF TGTGCCAGCTCACCACCGGCAGGGGGCTCCCTCGGCTATGGCTACACCTTC